This T cell receptor beta chain originates from a study of T cell responses to AZD1222 COVID-19 vaccine. CDR3 length: 15 residues. Germline V gene sequence: CDR1 LNHDA, CDR2 SQIVND (reference sequence). The V gene end was trimmed by 7 bases and the J gene end by 5 bases; junction bases not matched to a gene: 9. The assay was immunoSEQ multiplex PCR, and TCRdb's table has in-frame clones only and misses some. The profile covers some 81,000 clones, with about 86% appearing a single time and about 6% taken by the ten largest. Study-wide results and limits: With dominance at 160-218 and 743-854, vaccine-associated CD4 TCRs spanned spike. Clonal diversity was possibly underestimated, and the donors were mostly white British, with more females. Close to half of all spike-specific TCRs reportedly target regions of the variants that are unmutated.

With respect to this clone: Its antigen is undetermined.

This sample comprised peripheral blood, obtained 28 days after the second AZD1222 dose. The chain recombines TRBV19 with TRBJ2-5, with 11 bases fitting TRBD2. The receptor was isolated from an adult who received the AZD1222 COVID-19 vaccine. The CDR3 sequence: CASTPASGRWETQYF. The CDR3 nucleotides read TGTGCCAGTACCCCGGCTAGCGGGAGGTGGGAGACCCAGTACTTC.